This TCR beta chain stems from a study of T cell clonality in common variable immunodeficiency. Turning to this clone: Antigen specificity is unknown. The CDR3 is cut off 3 residues early in the read; its end comes from the germline J gene.

Study observations and caveats: Common variable immunodeficiency TCR beta sequences reportedly had fewer deletions and N-nucleotide insertions.

Method: immunoSEQ multiplex PCR; TCRdb's copy keeps in-frame clones and lacks some. Singletons are absent from the sample, which has about 52,000 clones. This CDR3 has 18 residues. Germline CDR1 reads SGHVS; CDR2 reads FQNEAQ. The chain links TRBV7-8 to TRBJ2-2; TRBD2 is a possible D gene (7 bases). The receptor was derived from a person aged 18-69 years in good health. Source material: peripheral blood mononuclear cells. The CDR3: CASSTRRAGAKKNSPLFF. CDR3 DNA (partial): TGTGCCAGCAGCACTAGGAGGGCGGGGGCGAAGAAAAATTCACCG.